These 10 T cell receptor beta chains came from one sample sequenced in a study of T cell repertoires in cytomegalovirus infection. TCRdb analysed the reads with MiXCR anew, one entry per CDR3 protein. The table lists around 270,000 distinct CDR3 sequences, 9.1% of them singletons. Sequenced material: PBMCs. The receptor source for this set is a human donor in good health (CMV status not recorded). Some clones in this sample may be carry-over from other donors' samples.

This clonotype was seen ten or more times. The chain joins TRBV20-1 to TRBJ2-2; no reliable D call. Looked up from germline, CDR1 is DFQATT and CDR2 is SNEGSKA (reference sequence). The CDR3 totals 16 residues. Trimming left V 1 base short and J 2 bases short, with 14 bases between. The CDR3 DNA reads TGCAGTGCTAGAGGAGCGAGACACAGAAACACCGGGGAGCTGTTTTTT. It yields the protein CSARGARHRNTGELFF.

This clonotype was counted many times. The chain uses TRBV18 and TRBJ1-2; possibly TRBD1 for D (6 bases). In germline, CDR1 is KGHSH, CDR2 LQKENI. The CDR3 is 14 amino acids. Trimming removed 6 bases from V and 8 bases from J, with 19 bases in between. The CDR3 DNA reads TGTGCCAGCTCGTCATCCCAGGGGCTAGAAGGCTACACCTTC. Protein: CASSSSQGLEGYTF.

V usage is TRBV2 and J usage is TRBJ2-5; TRBD1 or TRBD2 may be the D gene (5 bases each). The CDR3 is made up of 14 amino acids. Trimming took 6 bases from V and 5 from J, leaving 16 bases between them. In germline, CDR1 is SNHLY, CDR2 FYNNEI. The chain's CDR3 is CASRFRGRRETQYF. As DNA, the CDR3 is TGTGCCAGCAGGTTCCGGGGCAGACGGGAGACCCAGTACTTC. Variable domain in full (rest from reference TRBV2 and TRBJ2-5): EPEVTQTPSHQVTQMGQEVILRCVPISNHLYFYWYRQILGQKVEFLVSFYNNEISEKSEIFDDQFSVERPDGSNFTLKIRSTKLEDSAMYFCASRFRGRRETQYFGPGTRLLVL.

This clonotype has ten or more counts. The rearrangement links TRBV7-2 to TRBJ2-1, with D hard to call. CDR1 SGHTA and CDR2 FQGNSA come from the germline V gene. The CDR3 has 14 amino acids. Trimming pared 1 base from V and 5 bases from J, leaving 9 bases between. The CDR3 sequence: CASSLGSTHNEQFF. The CDR3 DNA reads TGTGCCAGCAGCTTAGGGTCCACTCACAATGAGCAGTTCTTC.

The CDR3 loop reads CASSMDRPGAAVGHEQYF. In nucleotides, the CDR3 is TGTGCCAGTAGTATGGACCGACCGGGGGCAGCCGTAGGTCACGAGCAGTACTTC. The V call is TRBV19, the J call TRBJ2-7; TRBD1 or TRBD2 may be the D gene (6 bases each). V dropped 3 bases and J dropped 5 bases, with 26 bases sitting between them. The CDR3 sequence is 18 residues long. CDR1 is LNHDA and CDR2 is SQIVND in the germline V gene (reference sequence). The whole variable domain, filled in from reference TRBV19 and TRBJ2-7, reads DGGITQSPKYLFRKEGQNVTLSCEQNLNHDAMYWYRQDPGQGLRLIYYSQIVNDFQKGDIAEGYSVSREKKESFPLTVTSAQKNPTAFYLCASSMDRPGAAVGHEQYFGPGTRLTVT.

This clonotype appeared many times. This chain uses TRBV20-1 with TRBJ1-3; D possibly corresponds to TRBD1 (6 bases). Trimming shortened V by 5 bases and J by 4 bases, and 15 bases separated the two germline ends. CDR1 is DFQATT, CDR2 SNEGSKA, per germline (reference sequence). CDR3 size: 14 residues. CDR3 sequence: CSAPQGSRGNTIYF. The CDR3 DNA reads as TGCAGTGCTCCACAGGGTTCGAGGGGAAACACCATATATTTT.

This clonotype was picked up many times. This chain uses TRBV6-2 or TRBV6-3 with TRBJ2-5; a possible D gene is TRBD1 (6 bases). V gave up 2 bases and J gave up 3 bases, with 10 bases separating them. CDR3 length equals 14 residues. Per germline, CDR1 MNHEY and CDR2 SVGEGT. This CDR3 reads CASSYPGVKETQYF. The CDR3 DNA follows: TGTGCCAGCAGTTACCCAGGGGTAAAAGAGACCCAGTACTTC.

This clonotype occurred many times. The V call is TRBV7-6, the J call TRBJ1-1, with D tentatively TRBD1 (6 bases). The CDR3 spans 14 residues. V was trimmed by 3 bases and J by 5 bases, leaving 13 bases between them. Per the germline V gene, CDR1 is SGHVS and CDR2 is FNYEAQ. The CDR3 loop reads CASSLAGGQTEAFF. CDR3 nucleotide sequence: TGTGCCAGCAGCTTGGCCGGGGGGCAAACTGAAGCTTTCTTT.

This clonotype appeared many times. V is TRBV7-2 and J is TRBJ2-1; D not resolved. The V end was cut by 3 bases, the J end by 9 bases, with 6 bases between. This CDR3 has 11 amino acids. From germline, CDR1 is SGHTA and CDR2 FQGNSA. CDR3 residues: CASSFSSEQFF. CDR3 DNA sequence: TGTGCCAGCAGCTTTAGCAGTGAGCAGTTCTTC.

A few counts support this clonotype. The chain links TRBV20-1 to TRBJ2-5, with 8 bases matching TRBD1. From germline, CDR1 is DFQATT and CDR2 SNEGSKA (reference sequence). With V trimmed by 1 base and J by 2 bases, 3 bases remained unmatched. The CDR3 has 14 amino acids. The CDR3, as DNA: TGCAGTGCTAGAGTACGGACAGGGCAAGAGACCCAGTACTTC. This sequence encodes CSARVRTGQETQYF.